This passage covers 9 T cell receptor beta chains from one sample sequenced in a study of blood T cell repertoires in COVID-19. The repertoire was sequenced with immunoSEQ multiplex PCR; TCRdb's copy has only in-frame clones and lacks some. The sample carries 150,000 to 200,000 clones, around 79% recorded once. Material for sequencing was peripheral blood. The receptors shown here come from a man aged 45-60 years who had recovered from COVID-19.

This rearrangement joins TRBV19 to TRBJ1-4; tentative D call: TRBD1 (5 bases). The CDR3 sequence is 15 residues long. The V gene's germline CDR1 is LNHDA and CDR2 SQIVND (reference sequence). Between the trimmed V and J ends, which lost 3 bases and 5 bases, there was a span of 13 bases. CDR3 loop: CASSMGGRGNEKLFF. CDR3 nucleotide sequence: TGTGCCAGTAGTATGGGGGGTAGAGGGAATGAAAAACTGTTTTTT. The full variable domain, completed using reference TRBV19 and TRBJ1-4, is DGGITQSPKYLFRKEGQNVTLSCEQNLNHDAMYWYRQDPGQGLRLIYYSQIVNDFQKGDIAEGYSVSREKKESFPLTVTSAQKNPTAFYLCASSMGGRGNEKLFFGSGTQLSVL.

This chain uses TRBV18 with TRBJ2-3; TRBD2 matches at 13 bases. CDR3 length: 15 amino acids. CDR1 and CDR2 (germline): KGHSH, LQKENI. The V and J ends lost 6 bases and 2 bases, in that order; junction bases with no gene match: 2. DNA of the CDR3: TGTGCCAGCTCGGGACTAGCGGGACACACAGATACGCAGTATTTT. It is translated as CASSGLAGHTDTQYF. Combining the CDR3 with reference TRBV18 and TRBJ2-3 gives the whole variable domain NAGVMQNPRHLVRRRGQEARLRCSPMKGHSHVYWYRQLPEEGLKFMVYLQKENIIDESGMPKERFSAEFPKEGPSILRIQQVVRGDSAAYFCASSGLAGHTDTQYFGPGTRLTVL.

V gene TRBV28 combines with J gene TRBJ1-4; possible D gene TRBD1, 6 bases. The V and J ends lost 11 bases and 8 bases respectively, with 15 bases between them. CDR1 and CDR2 from the germline V gene are MDHEN and SYDVKM. The CDR3 extends over 12 amino acids. CDR3 sequence: CASGRGVEKLFF. For the CDR3, the DNA is TGTGCCTCCGGGAGGGGGGTCGAAAAACTGTTTTTT. Full variable domain (rest looked up from reference TRBV28 and TRBJ1-4): DVKVTQSSRYLVKRTGEKVFLECVQDMDHENMFWYRQDPGLGLRLIYFSYDVKMKEKGDIPEGYSVSREKKERFSLILESASTNQTSMYLCASGRGVEKLFFGSGTQLSVL.

The chain uses TRBV7-9 and TRBJ1-1; TRBD1 matches at 8 bases. The ends lost 5 bases at V and 7 bases at J; junction bases unmatched: 9. This CDR3 has 14 amino acids. CDR1 SEHNR and CDR2 FQNEAQ come from the germline V gene (reference sequence). The CDR3 sequence: CASSPVTTGVEAFF. The CDR3 region has the DNA TGTGCCAGCAGCCCCGTAACGACAGGGGTTGAAGCTTTCTTT. The full variable domain, completed using reference TRBV7-9 and TRBJ1-1, is DTGVSQNPRHKITKRGQNVTFRCDPISEHNRLYWYRQTLGQGPEFLTYFQNEAQLEKSRLLSDRFSAERPKGSFSTLEIQRTEQGDSAMYLCASSPVTTGVEAFFGQGTRLTVV.

J is TRBJ1-6 and V is TRBV9; D not resolved. V lost 0 bases, J lost 9 bases, and 16 bases lay in between. This CDR3 spans 16 amino acids. The V gene's germline CDR1 is SGDLS and CDR2 YYNGEE. The CDR3 coding sequence is TGTGCCAGCAGCGTAGGGGTATGGGCGACGAGTTCACCCCTCCACTTT. Protein product: CASSVGVWATSSPLHF. Full variable domain (remainder filled in from reference TRBV9 and TRBJ1-6): DSGVTQTPKHLITATGQRVTLRCSPRSGDLSVYWYQQSLDQGLQFLIQYYNGEERAKGNILERFSAQQFPDLHSELNLSSLELGDSALYFCASSVGVWATSSPLHFGNGTRLTVT.

The chain employs TRBV7-2 and TRBJ2-7; the match to TRBD1 covers 9 bases. V lost 0 bases, J lost 5 bases, and 5 bases stayed unmatched. Germline V gene data show CDR1 as SGHTA and CDR2 as FQGNSA. This CDR3 region has 15 residues. CDR3 bases: TGTGCCAGCAGCTTAGCCGGGACAGGGATCGACGAGCAGTACTTC. Translation gives CASSLAGTGIDEQYF.

The rearrangement joins TRBV7-2 to TRBJ2-7; D ambiguous. CDR1 SGHTA and CDR2 FQGNSA come from the germline V gene. Deletions cut 1 base from V and 9 bases from J, with 10 bases between. The CDR3 totals 12 residues. The CDR3 coding sequence is TGTGCCAGCAGCTTAGACAGTGCGCGGCAGTACTTC. It translates to CASSLDSARQYF.

The chain carries TRBV19 and TRBJ2-5, with TRBD2 matching 11 bases. CDR3 size: 15 residues. The J segment lost 4 bases and the V segment lost 7 bases, leaving 8 bases of the junction unmatched. The germline V gene has CDR1 LNHDA and CDR2 SQIVND (reference sequence). In DNA, the CDR3 is TGTGCCAGTAAAGGGTTCCTAGCGGGAGGAGAGACCCAGTACTTC. Translation: CASKGFLAGGETQYF.

The chain recombines TRBV7-9 with TRBJ2-1; 11 nucleotides match TRBD2. The CDR3 consists of 19 residues. CDR1 and CDR2 from the germline V gene are SEHNR and FQNEAQ (reference sequence). The junction had 18 bases not matched to a gene; V was cut back by 4 bases and J by 7 bases. The CDR3 nucleotides are TGTGCCAGCAGCTGGACAGGCGAAAGACTAGCGGGATTAAAGAATGAGCAGTTCTTC. It translates to CASSWTGERLAGLKNEQFF. The variable domain in full, completed from reference TRBV7-9 and TRBJ2-1, reads DTGVSQNPRHKITKRGQNVTFRCDPISEHNRLYWYRQTLGQGPEFLTYFQNEAQLEKSRLLSDRFSAERPKGSFSTLEIQRTEQGDSAMYLCASSWTGERLAGLKNEQFFGPGTRLTVL.